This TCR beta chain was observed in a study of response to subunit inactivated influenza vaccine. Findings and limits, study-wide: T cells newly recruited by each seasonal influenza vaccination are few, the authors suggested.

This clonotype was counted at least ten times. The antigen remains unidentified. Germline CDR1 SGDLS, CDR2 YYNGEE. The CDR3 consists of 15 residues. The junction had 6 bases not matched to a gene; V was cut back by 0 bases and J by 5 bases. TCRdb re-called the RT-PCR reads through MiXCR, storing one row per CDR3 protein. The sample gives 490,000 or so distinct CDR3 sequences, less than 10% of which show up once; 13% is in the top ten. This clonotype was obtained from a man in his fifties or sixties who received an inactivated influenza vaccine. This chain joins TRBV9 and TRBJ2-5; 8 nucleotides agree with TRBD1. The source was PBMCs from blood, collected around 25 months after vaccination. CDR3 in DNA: TGTGCCAGCAGCGTAGATGGGACAGGCAAGGAGACCCAGTACTTC. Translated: CASSVDGTGKETQYF.